The 24 T cell receptor beta chains in this list originate from one sample, sequenced in a study of blood T cell repertoires in COVID-19. Libraries were prepared by immunoSEQ multiplex PCR; TCRdb keeps only in-frame clonotypes and omits some of them. Among about 370,000 clones listed, approximately 89% were seen once. The sequenced material came from PBMCs or T cells enriched from blood (not recorded which). The receptors here all came from a woman in her 30s who had recovered from COVID-19.

This clone was found once. This chain uses TRBV2 with TRBJ1-5; D remains ambiguous. Germline assignment: CDR1 SNHLY and CDR2 FYNNEI. V dropped 4 bases and J dropped 6 bases, with 7 bases sitting between them. The CDR3 has 12 amino acids. The chain's CDR3 is CASSAGFQPQHF. CDR3 sequence (DNA): TGTGCCAGCAGTGCGGGGTTTCAGCCCCAGCATTTT. Filled out from reference TRBV2 and TRBJ1-5, the complete variable domain reads EPEVTQTPSHQVTQMGQEVILRCVPISNHLYFYWYRQILGQKVEFLVSFYNNEISEKSEIFDDQFSVERPDGSNFTLKIRSTKLEDSAMYFCASSAGFQPQHFGDGTRLSIL.

The gene calls are TRBV4-3 and TRBJ1-4; 10 nucleotides align to TRBD1. Germline V lookup: CDR1 LGHNA, CDR2 YSLEER. The CDR3 length is 15 residues. Trimming took 4 bases from V and 8 from J; bases not matched to a gene: 7. The CDR3 DNA reads as TGCGCCAGCAGCCTACCGGGACAGGGGTGCGAAAAACTGTTTTTT. This translates into CASSLPGQGCEKLFF.

The genes are TRBV7-9 and TRBJ2-1, with 8 bases fitting TRBD1. Losses at the gene ends were 1 base for V and 0 bases for J; bases not matched to a gene: 5. This CDR3 is built from 17 residues. Germline-derived CDR1 and CDR2 are SEHNR and FQNEAQ (reference sequence). DNA of the CDR3: TGTGCCAGCAGCTTAGTTTTCGGGACAGGCTCCTACAATGAGCAGTTCTTC. Protein product: CASSLVFGTGSYNEQFF.

J is TRBJ2-4 and V is TRBV5-4, with TRBD1 identical over 9 bases. The germline V gene encodes CDR1 SGHNT and CDR2 YYREEE (reference sequence). CDR3 length equals 16 residues. The ends lost 4 bases at V and 1 base at J; junction bases unmatched: 6. This CDR3 reads CASSPGQGSAKNIQYF. The CDR3 region has the DNA TGTGCCAGCAGCCCGGGACAGGGCTCGGCCAAAAACATTCAGTACTTC.

The chain links TRBV28 to TRBJ2-3; 12 bases match TRBD2. From germline, CDR1 is MDHEN and CDR2 SYDVKM. The CDR3 runs 14 residues. The V and J ends lost 8 bases and 6 bases, in that order; junction bases with no gene match: 6. Here the CDR3 reads CASETSGSLDTQYF. In nucleotides, the CDR3 is TGTGCCAGCGAGACTAGCGGGAGTCTCGATACGCAGTATTTT. Supplemented by reference TRBV28 and TRBJ2-3, the full variable domain reads DVKVTQSSRYLVKRTGEKVFLECVQDMDHENMFWYRQDPGLGLRLIYFSYDVKMKEKGDIPEGYSVSREKKERFSLILESASTNQTSMYLCASETSGSLDTQYFGPGTRLTVL.

The rearrangement uses TRBV5-6 and TRBJ2-3; no clear D gene. Trimming shortened V by 4 bases and J by 2 bases, and 11 bases separated the two germline ends. Per germline, CDR1 SGHDT and CDR2 YYEEEE. The CDR3 is made up of 14 amino acids. Here the CDR3 DNA reads TGTGCCAGCAGCATAGAGATTCTCACAGATACGCAGTATTTT. Amino acids: CASSIEILTDTQYF.

This rearrangement joins TRBV28 to TRBJ1-1, with 7 bases matching TRBD1. Looked up from germline, CDR1 is MDHEN and CDR2 is SYDVKM. The CDR3 covers 13 residues. Unmatched junction bases numbered 8, after V lost 2 bases and J lost 11 bases. CDR3 coding DNA: TGTGCCAGCAGTTTACGACGACAGGGTATTGCTTTCTTT. Encoded protein: CASSLRRQGIAFF.

The chain links TRBV2 to TRBJ1-1; a weak D match, TRBD1 (5 bases). This CDR3 region has 13 residues. V was trimmed by 5 bases and J by 0 bases, leaving 7 bases between them. Germline-derived CDR1 and CDR2 are SNHLY and FYNNEI. CDR3 in DNA: TGTGCCAGCAGTTCACAGGTGAACACTGAAGCTTTCTTT. Protein: CASSSQVNTEAFF.

This rearrangement joins TRBV10-3 to TRBJ1-2; 9 bases map to TRBD1. V lost 4 bases, J lost 7 bases, and 10 bases stayed unmatched. This CDR3 spans 15 amino acids. Germline V lookup: CDR1 ENHRY, CDR2 SYGVKD. CDR3 sequence reads: CAISGGRDRDSGYTF. In DNA form, the CDR3 reads TGTGCCATCAGTGGGGGCCGGGACAGGGATAGTGGCTACACCTTC.

The chain combines TRBV27 with TRBJ1-4; D may be TRBD1 (5 bases). There are 15 residues in the CDR3. With 6 bases removed from V and 2 bases from J, the gap between germline ends came to 13 bases. Germline CDR1 and CDR2: MNHEY and SMNVEV (reference sequence). CDR3 sequence: CASRHQGETNEKLFF. The CDR3 nucleotides are TGTGCCAGCAGGCATCAGGGCGAGACTAATGAAAAACTGTTTTTT.

On this clone: In the same sample, other DNA sequences code for this CDR3. The chain recombines TRBV4-1 with TRBJ1-2; D gene uncertain. There are 12 residues in the CDR3. Looked up from germline, CDR1 is MGHRA and CDR2 is YSYEKL. The germline V and J ends were trimmed by 0 bases and 5 bases, with 4 bases remaining between them. The CDR3 loop is CASSQDGYGYTF. CDR3 DNA: TGCGCCAGCAGCCAAGACGGTTATGGCTACACCTTC.

The chain carries TRBV5-1 and TRBJ2-7, with 8 positions matching TRBD2. CDR1 is SGHRS, CDR2 YFSETQ, per germline. Unmatched junction bases numbered 7, after V lost 4 bases and J lost 1 base. This CDR3 region has 15 residues. This chain's CDR3 is CASSGAGGESYEQYF. CDR3 nucleotides: TGCGCCAGCAGCGGCGCCGGGGGGGAATCCTACGAGCAGTACTTC. Drawing the rest from reference TRBV5-1 and TRBJ2-7, the complete variable domain is KAGVTQTPRYLIKTRGQQVTLSCSPISGHRSVSWYQQTPGQGLQFLFEYFSETQRNKGNFPGRFSGRQFSNSRSEMNVSTLELGDSALYLCASSGAGGESYEQYFGPGTRLTVT.

This chain links TRBV19 with TRBJ2-5; the match to TRBD2 covers 12 bases. The CDR3 runs 17 residues. Germline V gene sequence: CDR1 LNHDA, CDR2 SQIVND (reference sequence). Germline trimming cut 5 bases from V and 5 bases from J; bases unmatched to any gene: 12. This CDR3 is CASSPHLAGGPGETQYF. Here the CDR3 DNA reads TGTGCCAGTAGTCCCCACCTAGCGGGGGGGCCTGGTGAGACCCAGTACTTC.

The chain carries TRBV9 and TRBJ2-7, with TRBD1 matching over 7 bases. V lost 0 bases and J lost 3; bases outside the gene matches: 9. This CDR3 contains 16 residues. The germline gives CDR1 SGDLS, CDR2 YYNGEE. CDR3 sequence reads: CASSVEGGIRLYEQYF. CDR3 DNA: TGTGCCAGCAGCGTAGAAGGGGGCATTAGGCTCTACGAGCAGTACTTC.

The DNA for the CDR3 is TGCGCCAGCAGCCAGGACAGCAACTATGGCTACACCTTC. Protein: CASSQDSNYGYTF. The chain uses TRBV5-1 and TRBJ1-2, with D maybe TRBD1 (6 bases). Germline CDR1 is SGHRS and CDR2 is YFSETQ. V was shortened by 4 bases and J by 2 bases, with 9 bases between the two germline ends. The CDR3 is 13 residues long.

This sequence joins TRBV5-1 and TRBJ2-2; D is perhaps TRBD1 (6 bases). The CDR3 has 13 amino acids. V lost 3 bases and J lost 7, with 10 bases in between. CDR1 and CDR2 (germline): SGHRS, YFSETQ. The CDR3 region is CASSSWTDGELFF. Written as DNA, the CDR3 is TGCGCCAGCAGCTCCTGGACAGACGGGGAGCTGTTTTTT.

The DNA of the CDR3 is TGTGCCAGCAGTGGGATGAGGGGCTACACCTTC. As protein: CASSGMRGYTF. J is TRBJ1-2 and V is TRBV25-1; D call uncertain. This CDR3 contains 11 residues. From germline, CDR1 is MGHDK and CDR2 SYGVNS. V gave up 4 bases and J gave up 8 bases, with 8 bases separating them.

This sequence joins TRBV4-3 and TRBJ2-1; TRBD1 agrees at 7 bases. J gave up 6 bases and V 5 bases, and 7 bases lay outside the gene matches. The CDR3 covers 14 residues. Germline V gene lookup returns CDR1 LGHNA and CDR2 YSLEER. The CDR3 bases are TGCGCCAGCAGCTCTAGATGGGACAGCAATGAGCAGTTCTTC. As protein: CASSSRWDSNEQFF.

This sequence joins TRBV14 and TRBJ1-1; no clear D. Germline V gene sequence: CDR1 SGHDN, CDR2 FVKESK. Trimming cost V 6 bases and J 1 base, with 9 bases left between them. This CDR3 contains 13 residues. The CDR3 DNA follows: TGTGCCAGCAGTTTTCAGGAGAACACTGAAGCTTTCTTT. Protein sequence: CASSFQENTEAFF.

J is TRBJ1-1 and V is TRBV30; D may be TRBD1 (5 bases). V was shortened by 2 bases and J by 2 bases, with 9 bases between the two germline ends. CDR3 length: 13 amino acids. Germline loops: CDR1 GTSNPN, CDR2 SVGIG (reference sequence). This chain's CDR3 is CAWSPGVNTEAFF. The CDR3 coding sequence is TGTGCCTGGAGTCCGGGGGTTAACACTGAAGCTTTCTTT.

On this clone itself: Other DNA sequences in the same sample also yield this CDR3. This chain connects TRBV7-9 to TRBJ1-2, with D unresolved. The germline V and J ends were trimmed by 5 bases and 0 bases, with 7 bases remaining between them. CDR3 length: 13 residues. Germline loops: CDR1 SEHNR, CDR2 FQNEAQ (reference sequence). CDR3 amino acids: CASSPGSNYGYTF. CDR3 DNA: TGTGCCAGCAGCCCGGGGTCTAACTATGGCTACACCTTC.

The chain recombines TRBV5-6 with TRBJ1-2; D uncertain. This CDR3 contains 14 residues. Trimming left V 0 bases short and J 3 bases short, with 9 bases between. Germline V lookup: CDR1 SGHDT, CDR2 YYEEEE. CDR3 nucleotides: TGTGCCAGCAGCTTGGAACTGGAGGACTATGGCTACACCTTC. Protein sequence: CASSLELEDYGYTF.

The chain has TRBV6-5 and TRBJ1-2; D gene uncertain. Germline V gene data show CDR1 as MNHEY and CDR2 as SVGAGI. The CDR3 is 12 residues long. Between the trimmed V and J ends, which lost 7 bases and 8 bases, there was a span of 14 bases. CDR3 nucleotides: TGTGCCAGCATTATGCTAGAGTACGGCTACACCTTC. Its protein product is CASIMLEYGYTF.

The V call is TRBV6-5, the J call TRBJ1-2; D gene uncertain. CDR1 and CDR2 from the germline V gene are MNHEY and SVGAGI. The V end was cut by 6 bases, the J end by 6 bases, with 14 bases between. This CDR3 comprises 13 residues. CDR3 amino acids: CASRTGRQHGYTF. In DNA form, the CDR3 reads TGTGCCAGCAGGACGGGAAGGCAGCATGGCTACACCTTC.